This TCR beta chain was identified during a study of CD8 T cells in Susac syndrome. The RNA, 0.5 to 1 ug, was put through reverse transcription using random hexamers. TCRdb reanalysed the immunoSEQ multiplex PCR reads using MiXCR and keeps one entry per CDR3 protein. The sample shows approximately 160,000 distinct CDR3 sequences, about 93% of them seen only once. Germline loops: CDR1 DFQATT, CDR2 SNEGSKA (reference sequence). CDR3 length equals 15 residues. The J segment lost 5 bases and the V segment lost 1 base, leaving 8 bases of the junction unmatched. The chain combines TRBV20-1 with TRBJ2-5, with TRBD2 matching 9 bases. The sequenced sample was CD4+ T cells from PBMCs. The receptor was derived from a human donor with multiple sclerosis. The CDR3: CSARGGTSFMETQYF. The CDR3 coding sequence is TGCAGTGCTAGAGGGGGGACTAGCTTTATGGAGACCCAGTACTTC.